Presented here are 12 T cell receptor beta chains from one specimen sequenced in a study of T cells in localized non-small cell lung cancer. Assay used: immunoSEQ multiplex PCR; TCRdb lists only in-frame clones, some missing. In the table there are under 35,000 clones, roughly 90% of which are singletons. This specimen consisted of peripheral blood mononuclear cells, obtained before any cancer treatment. The receptor set was obtained from a woman between 35 and 75 years old with stage III lung adenocarcinoma.

The chain combines TRBV19 with TRBJ2-7; a weak D match, TRBD1 (5 bases). Trimming left V 6 bases short and J 9 bases short, with 18 bases between. Germline loops: CDR1 LNHDA, CDR2 SQIVND (reference sequence). The CDR3 length is 13 residues. CDR3 bases: TGTGCCAGTAGCCTGGGGCTAACTCTTGGGCAGTACTTC. This codes for CASSLGLTLGQYF. The variable domain in full, completed from reference TRBV19 and TRBJ2-7, reads DGGITQSPKYLFRKEGQNVTLSCEQNLNHDAMYWYRQDPGQGLRLIYYSQIVNDFQKGDIAEGYSVSREKKESFPLTVTSAQKNPTAFYLCASSLGLTLGQYFGPGTRLTVT.

J is TRBJ2-1 and V is TRBV5-1; D is unresolved. Trimming left V 3 bases short and J 0 bases short, with 16 bases between. The CDR3 has 17 amino acids. From germline, CDR1 is SGHRS and CDR2 YFSETQ. The CDR3 loop is CASSSGLLSSSYNEQFF. The DNA of the CDR3 is TGCGCCAGCAGCTCGGGTCTACTCTCGAGCTCCTACAATGAGCAGTTCTTC.

The chain links TRBV5-1 to TRBJ2-5, with 8 bases fitting TRBD1. Germline CDR1 is SGHRS and CDR2 is YFSETQ. The CDR3 sequence is 16 residues long. Trimming cost V 0 bases and J 5 bases; bases outside gene matches: 9. The CDR3 region is CASSLVARTGTETQYF. In nucleotides, the CDR3 is TGCGCCAGCAGCTTGGTGGCACGGACAGGGACGGAGACCCAGTACTTC.

The chain has TRBV7-9 and TRBJ1-1; D is ambiguous. Trimming pared 1 base from V and 2 bases from J, leaving 8 bases between. The CDR3 loop spans 14 amino acids. Per the germline V gene, CDR1 is SEHNR and CDR2 is FQNEAQ (reference sequence). The DNA for the CDR3 is TGTGCCAGCAGCTTAGGGTTGGCAAACACTGAAGCTTTCTTT. This encodes CASSLGLANTEAFF.

The CDR3 nucleotides read TGTGCCAGCAGGGGAACGGTGGAACGTCAAAAACTGTTTTTT. Encoded protein: CASRGTVERQKLFF. The V gene is TRBV4-2, the J gene TRBJ1-4; D not resolved. This CDR3 has 14 amino acids. Germline CDR1 LGHNA, CDR2 YNFKEQ. V lost 6 bases and J lost 9, with 17 bases in between.

This chain uses TRBV5-5 with TRBJ1-1; TRBD1 is a possible D gene (6 bases). V lost 2 bases to trimming and J lost 4 bases, with 9 bases between them. The CDR3 totals 13 residues. Germline CDR1 and CDR2: SGHKS and YYEKEE (reference sequence). The CDR3 loop reads CASSFGDTTEAFF. The CDR3 nucleotides read TGTGCCAGCAGCTTTGGGGACACCACTGAAGCTTTCTTT.

The chain couples TRBV7-9 to TRBJ2-1, with no clear D. The germline V gene encodes CDR1 SEHNR and CDR2 FQNEAQ (reference sequence). V dropped 2 bases and J dropped 15 bases, with 20 bases sitting between them. The CDR3 is 14 residues long. CDR3: CASSLSTEPNDRFF. CDR3 DNA: TGTGCCAGCAGCTTATCGACTGAACCCAATGATCGGTTCTTC.

The chain combines TRBV7-6 with TRBJ2-5, with TRBD2 as a possible D gene (6 bases). Trimming removed 1 base from V and 3 bases from J, with 9 bases in between. Germline CDR1 SGHVS, CDR2 FNYEAQ. This CDR3 comprises 14 residues. The DNA for the CDR3 is TGTGCCAGCAGCTTAGTATGGGGGGAAGAGACCCAGTACTTC. Its translation: CASSLVWGEETQYF.

The V and J genes are TRBV4-1 and TRBJ2-6; D is perhaps TRBD1 (6 bases). Germline V CDR1 and CDR2: MGHRA, YSYEKL. The CDR3 sequence is 17 residues long. Deletions cut 0 bases from V and 2 bases from J, with 11 bases between. The DNA for the CDR3 is TGCGCCAGCAGCCAAGACAACAGGGTGGCTGGGGCCAACGTCCTGACTTTC. Translation: CASSQDNRVAGANVLTF.

This clone was detected a few times. At one end the junction does not follow the germline gene, possibly because of a read error. The CDR3 DNA reads TGTGCTAGCAGCTCATTAGGTCGCGGGGGAGCGCAAGAGACCCAGTACTTC. Protein product: CASSSLGRGGAQETQYF. V and J are TRBV7-7 and TRBJ2-5; 7 bases agree with TRBD2. CDR3 length: 17 amino acids. Germline-derived CDR1 and CDR2 are SSHAT and FNYEAQ (reference sequence).

The chain couples TRBV28 to TRBJ2-7; 8 bases are shared with TRBD2. Germline V gene lookup returns CDR1 MDHEN and CDR2 SYDVKM. The CDR3 totals 15 residues. J lost 4 bases, V lost 3 bases, and 8 bases had no gene match. The CDR3 nucleotides are TGTGCCAGCAGTTTTCGTCTTCGCGGGAGGTACGAGCAGTACTTC. It specifies CASSFRLRGRYEQYF.

This chain uses TRBV19 with TRBJ2-1, with 9 bases aligning to TRBD1. The CDR3 extends over 14 amino acids. The V gene end was trimmed by 5 bases and the J gene end by 6 bases; junction bases not matched to a gene: 5. From germline, CDR1 is LNHDA and CDR2 SQIVND (reference sequence). Here the CDR3 DNA reads TGTGCCAGTAGTCGGACAGGGGAACTCAATGAGCAGTTCTTC. Translating it yields CASSRTGELNEQFF. Based on the CDR3 plus reference TRBV19 and TRBJ2-1, the full variable domain is DGGITQSPKYLFRKEGQNVTLSCEQNLNHDAMYWYRQDPGQGLRLIYYSQIVNDFQKGDIAEGYSVSREKKESFPLTVTSAQKNPTAFYLCASSRTGELNEQFFGPGTRLTVL.